This T cell receptor (beta chain) appears in the sequencing data of a study of OX40 agonist ivuxolimab in advanced cancers. About the full investigation: Ivuxolimab was an agonistic, fully human IgG2 monoclonal antibody directed against OX40 (CD134), a costimulatory receptor. Intravenous ivuxolimab was administered to patients every 2 weeks at six dose levels: 0.01, 0.1, 0.3, 1.5, 3 and 10 mg/kg. In the dose-escalation cohort, 82.7% of patients were male, and the mean age was around 60 years, with a range of about 23 to 80. Patients were allowed to have had prior anti-PD-1, anti-PD-L1 or anti-CTLA-4 therapy, and roughly 40% of the dose-escalation patients had been treated with checkpoint inhibitors. Peripheral TCRbeta sequencing was intended to test whether TCR sequence diversity was altered and clonal T-cell expansion was caused by ivuxolimab. The paper reports the monotherapy dose-escalation portion (N of about 50 patients) of the phase I ivuxolimab trial. Partial responses occurred in three dose-escalation patients: two with cutaneous melanoma and one with hepatocellular carcinoma. Among the approximately 50 dose-escalation patients, about 20 had hepatocellular carcinoma, approximately 15 melanoma, 9 renal cell carcinoma and 9 head and neck cancer. The full study reports these points: Which antigens the clonally expanded peripheral T cells were specific for was not determined. At doses of 0.1 to 3.0 mg/kg, clonal expansion of both CD4+ and CD8+ blood T cells was observed from baseline to week 6. In partial responders in the 0.1-3.0 mg/kg groups, normalized peripheral clonal expansion was found to be among the lowest, especially among CD8+ T cells. After ivuxolimab, expanded clones were on average more numerous among CD8+ T cells than among CD4+ T cells. Low levels of normalized T-cell clonal expansion were also seen in some nonresponding patients.

To sequence the TCRbeta CDR3 region, genomic DNA was isolated from the sorted cells. TCRbeta CDR3 regions were sequenced using the immunoSEQ Assay. TCRdb stores this immuneACCESS table with in-frame sequences only. Part of the clones is absent; in the studies checked, under half of the shortfall reflects unresolved V genes, and no reason is known for the rest. The sample profile shows roughly 82,000 clones; approximately 82% of them were found once. Clones ranked in the top ten supply around 0.84% of the sample. CDR1 SGHNT and CDR2 YYREEE are derived from the germline V gene (reference sequence). Taken from cysteine to phenylalanine, the CDR3 has 17 residues. The read is trimmed to its CDR3 DNA, 51 bases read in frame from base 1. A distance of 17 bases separates the germline ends of V and J, which lose 0 bases and 3 bases respectively. Patients with autoimmune disease history or receiving systemic immunosuppression were excluded from the trial. Peripheral blood for TCR sequencing was collected from all dose cohorts at baseline, on cycle 4 day 1, and on cycle 7 day 1. The samples were taken from a phase I, first-in-human, multicenter, open-label dose-escalation trial of ivuxolimab. The trial enrolled adults with locally advanced or metastatic head and neck squamous cell, hepatocellular, melanoma or renal cell carcinoma. CD4+ and CD8+ T cells were sorted separately from peripheral blood before TCR sequencing.

With regard to this clone: Its antigen target is currently unknown. No base-level quality is on record; no much larger clone is a single base apart.

The TCR originated in an adult with an advanced solid tumor such as melanoma, head and neck, liver or kidney cancer. Source: CD4+ or CD8+ T cells sorted from blood, taken in a trial of the OX40 agonist ivuxolimab. The chain is made from TRBV5-4 and TRBJ2-3, with a tentative D gene TRBD2 over 7 matching bases. The DNA sequence follows: TGTGCCAGCAGCTTGGGTTCGGGGGGCGTTGGGACAGATACGCAGTATTTT. This translates into CASSLGSGGVGTDTQYF.